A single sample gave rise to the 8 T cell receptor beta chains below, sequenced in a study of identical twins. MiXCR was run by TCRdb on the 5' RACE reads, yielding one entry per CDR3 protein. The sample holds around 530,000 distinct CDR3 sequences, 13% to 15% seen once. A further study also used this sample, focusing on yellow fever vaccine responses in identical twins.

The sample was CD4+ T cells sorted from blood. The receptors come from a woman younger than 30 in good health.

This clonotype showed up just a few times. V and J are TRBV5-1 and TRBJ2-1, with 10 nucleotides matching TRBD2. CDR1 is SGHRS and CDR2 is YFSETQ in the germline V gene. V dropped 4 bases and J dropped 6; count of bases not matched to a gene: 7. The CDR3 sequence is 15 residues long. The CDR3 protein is CASSITSGTSNEQFF. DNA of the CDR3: TGCGCCAGCAGCATAACTAGCGGGACTTCCAATGAGCAGTTCTTC.

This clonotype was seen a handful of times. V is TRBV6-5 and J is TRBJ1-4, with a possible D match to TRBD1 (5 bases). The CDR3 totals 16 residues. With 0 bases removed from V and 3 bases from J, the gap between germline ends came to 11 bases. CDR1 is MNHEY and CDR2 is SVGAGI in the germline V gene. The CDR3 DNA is TGTGCCAGCAGTTACTCGAATGTGGGGGCTAATGAAAAACTGTTTTTT. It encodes CASSYSNVGANEKLFF.

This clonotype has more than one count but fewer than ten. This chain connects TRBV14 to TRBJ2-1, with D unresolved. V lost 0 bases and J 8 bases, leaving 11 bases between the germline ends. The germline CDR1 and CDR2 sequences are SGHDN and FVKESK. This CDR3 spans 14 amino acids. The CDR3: CASSQDLGVHEQFF. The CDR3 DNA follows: TGTGCCAGCAGCCAAGACCTAGGCGTGCATGAGCAGTTCTTC.

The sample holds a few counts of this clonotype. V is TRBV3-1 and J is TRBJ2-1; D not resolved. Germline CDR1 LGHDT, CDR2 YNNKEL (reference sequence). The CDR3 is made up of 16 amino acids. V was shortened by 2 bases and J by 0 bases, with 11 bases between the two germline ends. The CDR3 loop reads CASSQSESLSYNEQFF. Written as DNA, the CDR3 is TGTGCCAGCAGCCAATCTGAGAGCCTCTCCTACAATGAGCAGTTCTTC.

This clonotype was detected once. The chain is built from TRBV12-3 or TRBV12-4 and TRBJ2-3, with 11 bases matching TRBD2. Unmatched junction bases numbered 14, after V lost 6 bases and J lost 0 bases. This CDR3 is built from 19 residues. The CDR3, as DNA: TGTGCCAGCAGCCCTAGCTTCGGGCTAGCGGGGGGAAGCACAGATACGCAGTATTTT. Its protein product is CASSPSFGLAGGSTDTQYF.

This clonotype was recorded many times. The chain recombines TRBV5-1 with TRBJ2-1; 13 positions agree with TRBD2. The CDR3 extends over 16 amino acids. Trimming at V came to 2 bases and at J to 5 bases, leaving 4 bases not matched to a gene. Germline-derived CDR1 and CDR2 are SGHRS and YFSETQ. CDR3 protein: CASSLLAGGQNNEQFF. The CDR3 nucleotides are TGCGCCAGCAGCTTACTAGCGGGAGGGCAGAACAATGAGCAGTTCTTC.

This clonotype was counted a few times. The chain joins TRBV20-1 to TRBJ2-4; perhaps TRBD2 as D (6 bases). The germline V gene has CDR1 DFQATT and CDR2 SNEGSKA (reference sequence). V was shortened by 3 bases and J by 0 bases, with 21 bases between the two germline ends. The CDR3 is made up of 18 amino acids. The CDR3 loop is CSARKNPGAGLAKNIQYF. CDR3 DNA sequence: TGCAGTGCTAGGAAAAATCCGGGAGCAGGACTAGCCAAAAACATTCAGTACTTC.

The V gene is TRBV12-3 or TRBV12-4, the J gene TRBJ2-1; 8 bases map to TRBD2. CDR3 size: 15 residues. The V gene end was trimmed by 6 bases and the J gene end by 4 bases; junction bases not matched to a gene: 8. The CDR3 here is CASSRGLAPYNEQFF. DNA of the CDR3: TGTGCCAGCAGCCGAGGACTAGCTCCTTACAATGAGCAGTTCTTC.